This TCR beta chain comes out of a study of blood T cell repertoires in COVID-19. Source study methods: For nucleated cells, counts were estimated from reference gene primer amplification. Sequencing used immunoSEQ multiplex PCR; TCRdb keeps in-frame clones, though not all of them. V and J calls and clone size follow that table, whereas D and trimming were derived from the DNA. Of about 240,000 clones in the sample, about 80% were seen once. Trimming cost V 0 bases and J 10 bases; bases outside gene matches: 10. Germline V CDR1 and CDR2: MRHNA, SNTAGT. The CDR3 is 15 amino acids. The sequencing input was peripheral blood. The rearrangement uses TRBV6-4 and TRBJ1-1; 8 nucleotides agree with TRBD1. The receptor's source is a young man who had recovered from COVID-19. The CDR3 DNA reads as TGTGCCAGCAGTGACTCGAGTCGGACAGGGCGAGGAGCTTTCTTT. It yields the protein CASSDSSRTGRGAFF.